This TCR beta chain was sequenced in a study of radiotherapy plus CTLA-4 blockade in lung cancer. About the study: Among enrolled patients, over 15% responded and 31% achieved disease control.

Some clones are missing from TCRdb's copy, which holds only in-frame ones; the method was immunoSEQ multiplex PCR. There are 62,000 or so clones in the sample; 70% to 85% occur only once, and about 9.1% lies in the top ten. Focal radiation plus CTLA-4 blockade with ipilimumab was administered to patients who had chemo-refractory metastatic non-small-cell lung cancer. General study points: An expansion of tumor-derived TCR clones occurred in blood after radiotherapy plus ipilimumab. Among reported predictors of response, early blood T cell clone dynamics with interferon-beta performed best.

There are a few counts of this clone. Its antigen is unknown. The sequence derives from a human donor with non-small cell lung cancer who had a complete response to radiotherapy plus ipilimumab. This specimen consisted of peripheral blood, obtained from a patient treated with radiotherapy plus ipilimumab.

CDR3 protein: CASSLPFERDSGAFF. DNA of the CDR3: TGTGCCAGCAGTTTACCCTTCGAACGGGACAGCGGGGCTTTCTTT. V is TRBV28 and J is TRBJ1-1; 7 bases fit TRBD1. Germline CDR1 MDHEN, CDR2 SYDVKM. The CDR3 totals 15 residues. J lost 11 bases, V lost 2 bases, and 14 bases had no gene match.